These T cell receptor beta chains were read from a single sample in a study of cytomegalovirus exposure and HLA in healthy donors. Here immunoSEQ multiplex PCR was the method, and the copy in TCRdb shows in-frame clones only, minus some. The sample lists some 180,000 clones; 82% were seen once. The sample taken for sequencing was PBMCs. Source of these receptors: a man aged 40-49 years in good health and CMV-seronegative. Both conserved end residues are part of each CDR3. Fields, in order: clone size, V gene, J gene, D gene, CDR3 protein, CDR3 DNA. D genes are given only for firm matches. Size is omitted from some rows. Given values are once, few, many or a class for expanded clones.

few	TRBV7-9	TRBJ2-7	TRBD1	CASSSGQRAQYF	TGTGCCAGCAGCTCGGGACAGAGGGCGCAGTACTTC
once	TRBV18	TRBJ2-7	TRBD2	CASSPTIAGVHEQYF	TGTGCCAGCTCACCTACAATAGCGGGGGTTCACGAGCAGTACTTC
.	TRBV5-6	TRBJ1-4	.	CASSYREAANEKLFF	TGTGCCAGCAGTTACAGGGAAGCGGCTAATGAAAAACTGTTTTTT
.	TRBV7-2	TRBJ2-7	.	CASSQHQGTRSEQYF	TGTGCCAGCAGCCAACACCAGGGTACGCGTTCCGAGCAGTACTTC
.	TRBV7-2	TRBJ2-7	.	CASSQRGTRSYEQYF	TGTGCCAGCAGCCAACGGGGGACGCGGTCTTACGAGCAGTACTTC
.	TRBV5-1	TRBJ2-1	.	CASSLEAGYEQFF	TGCGCCAGCAGCTTGGAAGCAGGGTATGAGCAGTTCTTC
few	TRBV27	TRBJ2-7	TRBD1	CASPHGQGQVEEQYF	TGTGCCAGCCCCCACGGTCAGGGACAGGTGGAGGAGCAGTACTTC
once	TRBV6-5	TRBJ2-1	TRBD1	CASSYPGTGDHEQFF	TGTGCCAGCAGTTACCCCGGGACAGGGGACCATGAGCAGTTCTTC
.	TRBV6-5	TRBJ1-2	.	CASSYRQDRNYGYTF	TGTGCCAGCAGTTACCGGCAAGACAGAAACTATGGCTACACCTTC
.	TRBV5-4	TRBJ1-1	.	CASTLGQGGTEAFF	TGTGCCAGCACCTTGGGGCAGGGTGGCACTGAAGCTTTCTTT
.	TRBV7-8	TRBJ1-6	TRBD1	CASTRWGTGNSPLHF	TGTGCCAGCACCCGATGGGGGACAGGGAATTCACCCCTCCACTTT
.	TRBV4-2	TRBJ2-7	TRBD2	CASSQPGTSGPHEQYF	TGTGCCAGCAGCCAACCTGGGACTAGTGGTCCCCACGAGCAGTACTTC
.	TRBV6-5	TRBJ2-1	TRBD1	CASSYGTGGEQFF	TGTGCCAGCAGTTACGGTACAGGGGGCGAGCAGTTCTTC
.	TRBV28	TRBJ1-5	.	CASMIPGGIGNQPQHF	TGTGCCAGCATGATTCCGGGAGGGATCGGCAATCAGCCCCAGCATTTT
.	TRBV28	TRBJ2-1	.	CAAGRGFGEQFF	TGTGCAGCTGGCAGGGGTTTCGGTGAGCAGTTCTTC
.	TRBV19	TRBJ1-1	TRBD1	CASSPHTGGAGRRAFF	TGTGCCAGTAGTCCCCACACAGGGGGCGCGGGCCGGCGAGCTTTCTTT
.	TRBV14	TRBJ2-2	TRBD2	CASSQDVRGELLF	TGTGCCAGCAGCCAAGATGTCCGGGGGGAGCTGCTTTTT
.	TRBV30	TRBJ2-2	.	CAWSLDSHGAGELFF	TGTGCCTGGAGCCTCGACTCCCACGGGGCCGGGGAGCTGTTTTTT
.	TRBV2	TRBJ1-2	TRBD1	CASSGQGYGYTF	TGTGCCAGCAGTGGACAGGGGTATGGCTACACCTTC
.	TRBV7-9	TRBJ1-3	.	CASSTGKAGNTIYF	TGTGCCAGCAGCACCGGGAAGGCTGGAAACACCATATATTTT
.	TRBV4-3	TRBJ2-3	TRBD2	CASRLAGGPRDTQYF	TGCGCCAGCAGACTAGCGGGAGGGCCCAGGGATACGCAGTATTTT
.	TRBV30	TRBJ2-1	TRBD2	CAGSSGERGQFF	TGTGCCGGGAGCTCCGGGGAGCGGGGGCAGTTCTTC
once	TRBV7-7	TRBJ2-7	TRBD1	CASSPGQGAGEQYF	TGTGCTAGCAGCCCAGGACAGGGGGCGGGAGAGCAGTACTTC
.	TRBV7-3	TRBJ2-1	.	CASSLTSLNEQFF	TGTGCCAGCAGCTTAACGTCTCTCAATGAGCAGTTCTTC
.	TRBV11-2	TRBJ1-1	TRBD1	CASSLFLGQGTEAFF	TGTGCCAGCAGCTTATTTTTAGGACAGGGAACTGAAGCTTTCTTT
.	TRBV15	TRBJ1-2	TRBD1	CATSRDLLAWQGGGYTF	TGTGCCACCAGCAGAGATCTTTTAGCCTGGCAGGGGGGAGGCTACACCTTC
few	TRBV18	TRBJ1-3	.	CASSPPTGVIGNTIYF	TGTGCCAGCTCACCGCCGACAGGAGTAATAGGAAACACCATATATTTT
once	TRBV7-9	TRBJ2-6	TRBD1	CASSASDRFSGANVLTF	TGTGCCAGCAGCGCATCGGACAGGTTCTCTGGGGCCAACGTCCTGACTTTC
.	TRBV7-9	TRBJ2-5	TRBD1	CASSPRLQGKETQYF	TGTGCCAGCAGCCCGAGGCTACAGGGGAAAGAGACCCAGTACTTC
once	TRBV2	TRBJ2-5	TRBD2	CASSGSGGRQETQYF	TGTGCCAGCAGTGGGTCGGGGGGGCGGCAAGAGACCCAGTACTTC
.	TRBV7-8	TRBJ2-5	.	CASSRANRGGETQYF	TGTGCCAGCAGCCGTGCGAACAGGGGGGGGGAGACCCAGTACTTC
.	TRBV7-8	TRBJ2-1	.	CASRPMGVGNNEQFF	TGTGCCAGCAGGCCAATGGGAGTTGGAAACAATGAGCAGTTCTTC
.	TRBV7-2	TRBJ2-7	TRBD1	CASSAPDRGSYEQYF	TGTGCCAGCAGCGCCCCAGACAGGGGCTCCTACGAGCAGTACTTC
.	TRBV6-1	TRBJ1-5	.	CASSERGYGQPQHF	TGTGCCAGCAGTGAACGGGGATACGGTCAGCCCCAGCATTTT
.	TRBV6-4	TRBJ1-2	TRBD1	CASSESGQGHAYTF	TGTGCCAGCAGTGAATCTGGACAGGGGCATGCCTACACCTTC
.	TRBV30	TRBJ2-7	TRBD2	CAWSVNPAGEQYF	TGTGCCTGGAGTGTAAACCCAGCGGGGGAGCAGTACTTC
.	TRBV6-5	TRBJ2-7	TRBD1	CASSEGAGSYEQYF	TGTGCCAGCAGTGAGGGGGCAGGCTCCTACGAGCAGTACTTC
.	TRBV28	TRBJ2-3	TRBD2	CASSSIAGAPDTQYF	TGTGCCAGCAGTTCTATAGCGGGAGCCCCAGATACGCAGTATTTT
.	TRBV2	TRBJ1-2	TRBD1	CASSTGEDYGYTF	TGTGCCAGCAGTACAGGGGAAGACTATGGCTACACCTTC
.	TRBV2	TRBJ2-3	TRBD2	CASRTSGGADTQYF	TGTGCCAGCAGGACTAGCGGGGGAGCAGATACGCAGTATTTT
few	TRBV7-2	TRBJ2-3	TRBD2	CASSPPGIAGGFTDTQYF	TGTGCCAGCAGCCCCCCAGGAATAGCGGGAGGATTCACAGATACGCAGTATTTT
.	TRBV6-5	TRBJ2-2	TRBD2	CATTWTSGFTGELFF	TGTGCCACAACCTGGACTAGCGGGTTTACCGGGGAGCTGTTTTTT